The source of this T cell receptor beta chain is a study of cytomegalovirus exposure and HLA in healthy donors. The CDR3 covers 16 residues. The germline V gene encodes CDR1 SGHVS and CDR2 FQNEAQ. V dropped 5 bases and J dropped 5; count of bases not matched to a gene: 8. This clone has more than one count but fewer than ten. PCR was performed using 60 Vbeta and 13 Jbeta primers. Using immunoSEQ multiplex PCR, the repertoire was profiled, and TCRdb retains in-frame clones only, with some absent. Among 160,000 or so clones listed, roughly 80% were seen once. The specimen sequenced was PBMCs. The receptor comes from a woman aged 45-59 years in good health and CMV-seronegative. The rearrangement uses TRBV7-8 and TRBJ2-5; 13 bases agree with TRBD2. DNA for the CDR3: TGTGCCAGCAGCGCTTCACTAGCGGGGGGGCAGGAGACCCAGTACTTC. This encodes CASSASLAGGQETQYF.